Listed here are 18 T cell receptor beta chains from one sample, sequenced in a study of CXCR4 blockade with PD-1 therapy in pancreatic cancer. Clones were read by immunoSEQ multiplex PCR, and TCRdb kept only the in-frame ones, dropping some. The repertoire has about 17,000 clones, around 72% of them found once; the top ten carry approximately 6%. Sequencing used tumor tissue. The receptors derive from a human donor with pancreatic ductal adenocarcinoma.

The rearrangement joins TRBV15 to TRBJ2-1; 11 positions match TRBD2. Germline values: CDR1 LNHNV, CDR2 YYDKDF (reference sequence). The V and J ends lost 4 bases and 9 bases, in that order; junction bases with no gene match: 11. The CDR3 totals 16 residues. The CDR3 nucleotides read TGTGCCACCAGCACCGGGACTAGCGGTCTACGGGCTGAGCAGTTCTTC. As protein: CATSTGTSGLRAEQFF.

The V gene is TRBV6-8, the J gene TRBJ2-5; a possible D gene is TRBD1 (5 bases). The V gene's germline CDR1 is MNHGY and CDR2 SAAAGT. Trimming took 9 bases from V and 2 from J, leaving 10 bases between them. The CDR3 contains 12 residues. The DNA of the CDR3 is TGTGCCAGTTCTAGGGGACAAGAGACCCAGTACTTC. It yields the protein CASSRGQETQYF.

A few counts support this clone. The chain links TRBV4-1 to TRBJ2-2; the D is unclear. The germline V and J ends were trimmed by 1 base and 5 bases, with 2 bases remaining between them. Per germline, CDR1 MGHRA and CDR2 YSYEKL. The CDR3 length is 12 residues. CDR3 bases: TGCGCCAGCAGCCAAGTTACCGGGGAGCTGTTTTTT. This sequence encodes CASSQVTGELFF.

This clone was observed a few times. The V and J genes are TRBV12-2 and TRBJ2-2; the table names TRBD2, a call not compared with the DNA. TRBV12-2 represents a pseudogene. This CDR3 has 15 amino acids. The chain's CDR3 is CASRGLAGDVGELFF. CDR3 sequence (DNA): TGTGCCAGTAGGGGACTAGCGGGAGACGTGGGGGAGCTGTTTTTT.

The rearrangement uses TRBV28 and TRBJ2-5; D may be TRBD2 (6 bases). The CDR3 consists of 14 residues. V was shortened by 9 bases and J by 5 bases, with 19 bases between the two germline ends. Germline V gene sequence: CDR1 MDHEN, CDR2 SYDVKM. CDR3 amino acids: CARGPRGIGETQYF. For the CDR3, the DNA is TGTGCCAGAGGACCCCGGGGGATAGGTGAGACCCAGTACTTC.

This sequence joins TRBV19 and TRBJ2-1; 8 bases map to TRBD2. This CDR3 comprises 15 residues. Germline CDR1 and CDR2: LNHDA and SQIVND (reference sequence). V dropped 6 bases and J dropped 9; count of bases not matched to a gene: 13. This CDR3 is CASRGSGVVGSEQFF. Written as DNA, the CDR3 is TGTGCCAGTAGAGGTAGCGGGGTGGTTGGGTCTGAGCAGTTCTTC.

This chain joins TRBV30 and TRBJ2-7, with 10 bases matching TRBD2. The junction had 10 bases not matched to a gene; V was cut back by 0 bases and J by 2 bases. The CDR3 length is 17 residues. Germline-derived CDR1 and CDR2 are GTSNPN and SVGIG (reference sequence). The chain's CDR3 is CAWSVSLAGVFTYEQYF. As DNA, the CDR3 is TGTGCCTGGAGTGTCAGTCTAGCGGGAGTCTTCACCTACGAGCAGTACTTC.

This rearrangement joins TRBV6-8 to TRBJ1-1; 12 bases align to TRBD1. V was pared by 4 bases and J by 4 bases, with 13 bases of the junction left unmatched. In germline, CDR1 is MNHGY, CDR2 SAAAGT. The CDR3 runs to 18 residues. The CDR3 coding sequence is TGTGCCAGCAGTTCCGCCGGGACAGGGGGCGCGAGTAGCACTGAAGCTTTCTTT. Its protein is CASSSAGTGGASSTEAFF.

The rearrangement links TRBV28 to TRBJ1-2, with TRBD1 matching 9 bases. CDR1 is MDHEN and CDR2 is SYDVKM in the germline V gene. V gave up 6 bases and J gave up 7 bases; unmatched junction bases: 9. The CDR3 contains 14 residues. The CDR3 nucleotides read TGTGCCAGCAGATCCCGGGACAGGGTAGGTGGCTACACCTTC. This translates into CASRSRDRVGGYTF.

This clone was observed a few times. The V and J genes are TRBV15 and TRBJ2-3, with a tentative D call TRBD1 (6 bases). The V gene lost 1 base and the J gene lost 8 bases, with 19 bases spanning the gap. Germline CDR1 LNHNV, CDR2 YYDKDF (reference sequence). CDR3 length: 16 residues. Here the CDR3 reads CATSRAVGAAKGTQYF. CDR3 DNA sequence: TGTGCCACCAGCAGAGCCGTGGGGGCCGCCAAAGGTACGCAGTATTTT.

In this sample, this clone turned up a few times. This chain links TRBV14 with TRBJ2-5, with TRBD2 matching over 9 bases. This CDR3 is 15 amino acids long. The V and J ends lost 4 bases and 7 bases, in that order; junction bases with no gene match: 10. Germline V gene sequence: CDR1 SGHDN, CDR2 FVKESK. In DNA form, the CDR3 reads TGTGCCAGCAGCCCCGTTGTTAGCGGGAGTGGGACCCAGTACTTC. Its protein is CASSPVVSGSGTQYF.

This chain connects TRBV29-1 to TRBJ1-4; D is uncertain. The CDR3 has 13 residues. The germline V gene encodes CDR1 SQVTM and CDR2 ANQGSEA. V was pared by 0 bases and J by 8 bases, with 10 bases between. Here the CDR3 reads CSVEEVPGEKLFF. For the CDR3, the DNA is TGCAGCGTTGAAGAGGTCCCTGGGGAAAAACTGTTTTTT.

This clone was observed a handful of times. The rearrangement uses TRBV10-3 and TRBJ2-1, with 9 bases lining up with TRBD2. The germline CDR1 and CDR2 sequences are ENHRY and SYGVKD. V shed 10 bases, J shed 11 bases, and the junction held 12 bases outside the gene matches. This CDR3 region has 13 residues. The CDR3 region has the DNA TGTGCCACCTCTCCGGGACTAGCCGATAAGCAGTTCTTC. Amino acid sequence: CATSPGLADKQFF.

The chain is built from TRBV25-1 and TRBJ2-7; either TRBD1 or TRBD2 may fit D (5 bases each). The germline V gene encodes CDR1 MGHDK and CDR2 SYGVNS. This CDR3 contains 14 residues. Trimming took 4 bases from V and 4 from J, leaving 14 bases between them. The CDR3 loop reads CASSGGTPRYEQYF. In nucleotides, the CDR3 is TGTGCCAGCAGTGGGGGGACGCCAAGATACGAGCAGTACTTC.

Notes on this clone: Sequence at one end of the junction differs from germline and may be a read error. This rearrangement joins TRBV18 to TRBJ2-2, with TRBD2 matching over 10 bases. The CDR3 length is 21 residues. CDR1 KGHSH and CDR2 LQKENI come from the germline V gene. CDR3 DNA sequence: TGTGCCAGCTCCCGGCGGCCGGCGGCTAGCGGGAGTTTTGGGGACACCGGGGAACTGTTTTTT. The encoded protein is CASSRRPAASGSFGDTGELFF. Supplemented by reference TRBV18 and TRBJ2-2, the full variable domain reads NAGVMQNPRHLVRRRGQEARLRCSPMKGHSHVYWYRQLPEEGLKFMVYLQKENIIDESGMPKERFSAEFPKEGPSILRIQQVVRGDSAAYFCASSRRPAASGSFGDTGELFFGEGSRLTVL.

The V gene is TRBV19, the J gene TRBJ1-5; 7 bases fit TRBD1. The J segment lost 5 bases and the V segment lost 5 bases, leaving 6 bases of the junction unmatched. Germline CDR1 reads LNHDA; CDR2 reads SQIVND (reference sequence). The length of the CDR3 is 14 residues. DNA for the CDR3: TGTGCCAGTAGTCCCGAGACAGGGTATCAGCCCCAGCATTTT. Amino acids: CASSPETGYQPQHF.

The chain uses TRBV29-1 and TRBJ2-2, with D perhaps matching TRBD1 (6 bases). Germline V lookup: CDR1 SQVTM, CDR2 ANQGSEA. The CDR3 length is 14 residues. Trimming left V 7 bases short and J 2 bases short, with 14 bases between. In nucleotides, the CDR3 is TGCAGCGCCTACACAGGGATTAACACCGGGGAGCTGTTTTTT. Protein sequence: CSAYTGINTGELFF.

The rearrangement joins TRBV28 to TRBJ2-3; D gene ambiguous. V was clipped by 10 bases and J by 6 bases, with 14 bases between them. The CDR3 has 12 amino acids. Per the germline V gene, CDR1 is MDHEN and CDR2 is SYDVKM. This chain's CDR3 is CAITPSMDTQYF. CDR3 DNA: TGTGCCATCACACCCAGCATGGATACGCAGTATTTT. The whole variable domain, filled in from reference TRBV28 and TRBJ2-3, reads DVKVTQSSRYLVKRTGEKVFLECVQDMDHENMFWYRQDPGLGLRLIYFSYDVKMKEKGDIPEGYSVSREKKERFSLILESASTNQTSMYLCAITPSMDTQYFGPGTRLTVL.